Below are 10 T cell receptor beta chains sequenced from a single sample in a study of identical twins. TCRdb reprocessed the 5' RACE reads via MiXCR and lists one record per CDR3 protein. The top ten hold approximately 5.6% of the sample, which has approximately 20,000 distinct CDR3 sequences, 69% seen once. The sample was memory (CD45RO+) T cells sorted from blood. Source of these receptors: a woman younger than 30 in good health. This table probably holds off-target reads from a library built for another chain.

This clonotype was counted only a few times. The rearrangement joins TRBV7-2 to TRBJ2-1; D remains ambiguous. The CDR3 is 13 residues long. Between the trimmed V and J ends, which lost 4 bases and 10 bases, there was a span of 14 bases. Germline values: CDR1 SGHTA, CDR2 FQGNSA. DNA of the CDR3: TGTGCCAGCAGCTCATCTGGCTTCGGGGAGCAGTTCTTC. Its protein is CASSSSGFGEQFF.

DNA for the CDR3: TGTGCCAGCAGTGCTGGACAGGGTTACATTCAGTACTTC. Protein: CASSAGQGYIQYF. The rearrangement joins TRBV6-1 to TRBJ2-4; 8 nucleotides match TRBD1. V gave up 4 bases and J gave up 8 bases; unmatched junction bases: 4. CDR1 and CDR2 from the germline V gene are MNHNS and SASEGT. CDR3 length: 13 residues.

With regard to this clonotype: An end of the junction differs from the germline gene, which may be a read error. The chain recombines TRBV18 with TRBJ2-7; D gene unclear. The CDR3 runs 14 residues. CDR1 and CDR2 from the germline V gene are KGHSH and LQKENI. CDR3 DNA sequence: TGTGCCAGTTCACCCCCAACCCCTACCAACGAGCAGTACTTC. It encodes CASSPPTPTNEQYF.

This clonotype turned up a few times. The V gene is TRBV6-6, the J gene TRBJ2-2; D is possibly TRBD2 (5 bases). V lost 2 bases and J lost 6, with 7 bases in between. CDR3 length: 13 amino acids. Germline values: CDR1 MNHNY, CDR2 SVGAGI (reference sequence). CDR3 in amino acids: CASSYTDSGELFF. The CDR3 DNA is TGTGCCAGCAGTTACACGGACTCCGGGGAGCTGTTTTTT.

The J gene is TRBJ2-7, the V gene TRBV29-1, with D unclear. The CDR3 spans 12 residues. V was shortened by 3 bases and J by 0 bases, with 6 bases between the two germline ends. The germline V gene has CDR1 SQVTM and CDR2 ANQGSEA. CDR3 nucleotide sequence: TGCAGCGTTGAGAGGAGCTCCTACGAGCAGTACTTC. Its protein product is CSVERSSYEQYF.

The sample holds a few counts of this clonotype. The J gene is TRBJ2-2, the V gene TRBV9, with 16 positions matching TRBD2. Germline CDR1 SGDLS, CDR2 YYNGEE. V shed 4 bases and J 5 bases; nucleotides not matched to a gene: 8. The CDR3 spans 18 residues. CDR3 sequence (DNA): TGTGCCAGCAGCCCGGGACTAGCGGGAGGGCCCATAACCGGGGAGCTGTTTTTT. This translates into CASSPGLAGGPITGELFF.

The chain combines TRBV20-1 with TRBJ2-3, with D unresolved. The V gene lost 4 bases and the J gene lost 8 bases, with 22 bases spanning the gap. This CDR3 is 15 amino acids long. CDR1 DFQATT and CDR2 SNEGSKA come from the germline V gene (reference sequence). The CDR3 loop reads CSANDPPSTDGTQYF. CDR3 in DNA: TGCAGTGCTAATGACCCCCCTTCCACAGATGGTACGCAGTATTTT.

In its sample, this clonotype is medium-sized. The rearrangement joins TRBV20-1 to TRBJ2-7, with 8 nucleotides matching TRBD2. Trimming cost V 6 bases and J 3 bases; bases outside gene matches: 13. This CDR3 contains 15 residues. Germline V gene lookup returns CDR1 DFQATT and CDR2 SNEGSKA (reference sequence). The CDR3 DNA reads as TGCAGTGCCCTGCCTACACTAGCGGATCACTACGAGCAGTACTTC. The encoded protein is CSALPTLADHYEQYF.

This clonotype is labeled medium-sized. The rearrangement links TRBV6-2 or TRBV6-3 to TRBJ2-7, with D possibly being TRBD1 (5 bases). The CDR3 contains 15 residues. Germline V CDR1 and CDR2: MNHEY, SVGEGT. Trimming took 2 bases from V and 4 from J, leaving 15 bases between them. CDR3 DNA sequence: TGTGCCAGCAGTTACGTTGCAGGGAAGACTTACGAGCAGTACTTC. It translates to CASSYVAGKTYEQYF.

The chain joins TRBV20-1 to TRBJ2-2, with TRBD2 matching 9 bases. CDR1 DFQATT and CDR2 SNEGSKA come from the germline V gene (reference sequence). The CDR3 is 14 amino acids. The junction had 7 bases not matched to a gene; V was cut back by 4 bases and J by 7 bases. The CDR3, as DNA: TGCAGTGCTATGGCGGGAGGGCTAGGCGGGGAGCTGTTTTTT. Its translation is CSAMAGGLGGELFF.